This T cell receptor beta chain comes out of a study of human T cells and chemical hapten exposure (dated by TCRdb to about 2021). Regarding the study in general: For sensitization, 2% DPC in acetone was applied to a roughly 2 cm by roughly 2 cm area of upper inner arm skin. Twenty-nine alopecia patients gave blood for TCR sequencing at one to four time points (pre-sensitization, 2, 6 and 24 weeks). Libraries were combined into a pool for sequencing, and differences in TCR yield between samples came mainly from small differences in library volumes within the pool. Patch testing was done on the upper back using Finn chambers containing 0.01% DPC, and results were scored after 6 days according to International Contact Dermatitis Research Group standards. Most of the patients in the cohort were female, and the cohort covered alopecia areata with under or over 50% scalp involvement, alopecia totalis and alopecia universalis. Weekly therapeutic DPC doses were additionally applied to the scalp of patients throughout the roughly 23-week study period. The study tracked peripheral blood TCR repertoire changes in vivo during primary and secondary sensitization to the hapten diphenylcyclopropenone (DPC) in alopecia patients. Blood was sampled from patients pre-sensitization (week 0) and at 2, 6 and about 24 weeks after DPC sensitization. Overall results and qualifications from the work: After repeated subsampling, the strength of the expansion versus patch-test correlation and the threshold at which it became significant changed. No change with DPC sensitization was found in the number of TCRs above 1 in 1000 frequency, and no evidence of global repertoire structure alterations was found. Alopecia, a presumed autoimmune disease, was present in all patients, so the immune response of the patients might differ from that of healthy individuals. Compared with pre-sensitization or healthy control sets, expanded TCRs formed significantly more large CDR3 similarity clusters, which is consistent with antigen-driven responses. A positive correlation was found between the number of PT1 expanded TCRs and patch test score, with significance reached at thresholds 8, 16 and 32 but not 4.

The time point label on this specimen signifies: patch test 2, 6 weeks after DPC sensitization. Read against the paper, the sample's treatment or condition label means: therapeutic diphenylcyclopropenone sensitization with weekly scalp DPC. At every patch-test visit, the blood draw took place before the patch test was put on. Patients were eligible if aged 18 to 70, diagnosed with alopecia and judged suitable for DPC therapy, and pregnant patients were excluded. Total RNA was extracted from unfractionated whole blood that had been collected in Tempus Blood RNA tubes. The protocol used for the library was RACE. Sequencing relied on a NextSeq 500. Library preparation attached unique molecular identifiers to individual cDNA molecules for quantitative, reproducible TCR counting. Each blood RNA sample was used to sequence both TCR alpha and TCR beta chains. Per the source publication's procedure: A median of about 87,000 TCRs per sample was observed, with a range of 23,224 to 690,600. V, J and CDR3 annotation of the TCR reads was carried out using the Decombinator software suite. For PS versus PT1 abundance plots, all samples were subsampled to the same number of TCRs (28,000). Expanded TCRs were defined as absent before sensitization and observed at least eight times at the 2-week time point. Starting from the raw public reads, TCRdb applied fastp trimming at Q25, assembled clones with MiXCR and retained in-frame beta chains. Rows matching on CDR3 protein sequence are summarized as one entry with the most common DNA and genes. These V and J calls derive from TCRdb rather than the authors' analysis. The sample yields about 400,000 distinct CDR3 sequences; under 6.5% were counted once. About 5.6% of the sample comes from the top ten.

For CDR1 and CDR2, the germline V gene (reference sequence) lists SEHNR and FQNEAQ. V loses 3 bases at its end and J loses 7 bases; junction bases beyond the gene matches: 1. The CDR3, cysteine through phenylalanine, is 12 amino acids long. Only the CDR3 region is kept as DNA, spanning 36 bases read in frame from base 1. This clonotype was observed many times. Its antigen is currently not known. Base qualities are missing; no much larger clone stands one base away. The TCR comes from a woman under 30 with alopecia areata. Some clones in this sample may be carry-over from other donors' samples. Recombination joined TRBV7-9 with TRBJ1-2, with 8 bases matching TRBD1. The sample here was whole blood, taken in connection with sensitization to the hapten diphenylcyclopropenone (DPC). This receptor has the CDR3 CASSFDRGGYTF. The nucleotides read TGTGCCAGCAGCTTCGACAGGGGTGGCTACACCTTC.